This T cell receptor (beta chain) was identified in a study of blood T cell repertoires in COVID-19. Study background: Samples of COVID-19 (acute and convalescent) were obtained from the United States, Italy and Spain. The cDNA or gDNA used as material had been derived from T cells, B-cell-depleted T cells, or PBMCs.

Germline V gene lookup returns CDR1 LGHNA and CDR2 YNFKEQ. With 0 bases removed from V and 0 bases from J, the gap between germline ends came to 6 bases. The CDR3 totals 15 residues. Generated by immunoSEQ multiplex PCR, the TCRdb table keeps only in-frame clones and is missing some. Of about 180,000 clones listed, over 75% were seen once; the top ten hold over 2.5%. This rearrangement joins TRBV4-2 to TRBJ1-3; D call uncertain. Material: peripheral blood. The sequence was obtained from a man in his 60s with acute or convalescent COVID-19. CDR3 sequence reads: CASSQEIISGNTIYF. Written as DNA, the CDR3 is TGTGCCAGCAGCCAAGAAATTATCTCTGGAAACACCATATATTTT.